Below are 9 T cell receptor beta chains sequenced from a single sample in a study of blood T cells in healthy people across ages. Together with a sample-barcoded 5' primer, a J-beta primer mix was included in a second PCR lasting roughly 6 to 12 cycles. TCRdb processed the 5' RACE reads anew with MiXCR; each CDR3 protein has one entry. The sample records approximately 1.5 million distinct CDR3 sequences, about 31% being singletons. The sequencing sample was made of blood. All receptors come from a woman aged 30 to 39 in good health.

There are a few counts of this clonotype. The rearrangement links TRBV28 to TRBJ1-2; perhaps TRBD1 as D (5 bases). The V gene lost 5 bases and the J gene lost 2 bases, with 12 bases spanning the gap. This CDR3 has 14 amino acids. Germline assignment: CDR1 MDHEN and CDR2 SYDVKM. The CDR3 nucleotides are TGTGCCAGCAGTGATATGGGGGGGAACTATGGCTACACCTTC. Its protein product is CASSDMGGNYGYTF.

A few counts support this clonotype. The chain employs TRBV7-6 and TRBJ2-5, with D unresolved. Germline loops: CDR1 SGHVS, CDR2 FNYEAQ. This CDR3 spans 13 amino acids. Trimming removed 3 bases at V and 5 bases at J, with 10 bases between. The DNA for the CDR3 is TGTGCCAGCAGCTTCCCCAAGTTTGAGACCCAGTACTTC. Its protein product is CASSFPKFETQYF.

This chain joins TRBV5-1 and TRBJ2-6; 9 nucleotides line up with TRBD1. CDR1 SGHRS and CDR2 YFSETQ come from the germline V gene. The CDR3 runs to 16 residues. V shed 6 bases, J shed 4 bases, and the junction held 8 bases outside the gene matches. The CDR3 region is CASTGTGLSGANVLTF. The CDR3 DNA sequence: TGCGCCAGCACCGGGACAGGGTTGTCGGGGGCCAACGTCCTGACTTTC.

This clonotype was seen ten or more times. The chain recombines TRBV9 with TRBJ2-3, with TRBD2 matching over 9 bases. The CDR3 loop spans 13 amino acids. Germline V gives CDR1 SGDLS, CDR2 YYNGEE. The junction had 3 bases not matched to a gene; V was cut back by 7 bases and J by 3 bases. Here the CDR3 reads CASGLAGTDTQYF. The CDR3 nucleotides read TGTGCCAGCGGGCTAGCGGGAACAGATACGCAGTATTTT.

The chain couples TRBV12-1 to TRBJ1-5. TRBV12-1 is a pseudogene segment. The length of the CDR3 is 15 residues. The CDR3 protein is CASSLVEEPNQPQHF. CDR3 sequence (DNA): TGTGCCAGCAGCTTGGTGGAAGAGCCCAATCAGCCCCAGCATTTT.

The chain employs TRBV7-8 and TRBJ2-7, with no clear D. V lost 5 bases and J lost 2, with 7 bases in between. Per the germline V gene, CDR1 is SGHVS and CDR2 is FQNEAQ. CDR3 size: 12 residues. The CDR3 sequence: CASSIQPYEQYF. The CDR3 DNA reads TGTGCCAGCAGCATCCAGCCCTACGAGCAGTACTTC.

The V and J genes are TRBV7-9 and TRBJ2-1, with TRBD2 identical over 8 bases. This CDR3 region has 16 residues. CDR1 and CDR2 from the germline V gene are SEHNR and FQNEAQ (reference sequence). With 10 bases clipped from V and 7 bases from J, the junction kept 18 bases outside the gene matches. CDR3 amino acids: CATTPGDGGACNEQFF. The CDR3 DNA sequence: TGTGCCACTACGCCCGGTGACGGGGGGGCCTGTAATGAGCAGTTCTTC.

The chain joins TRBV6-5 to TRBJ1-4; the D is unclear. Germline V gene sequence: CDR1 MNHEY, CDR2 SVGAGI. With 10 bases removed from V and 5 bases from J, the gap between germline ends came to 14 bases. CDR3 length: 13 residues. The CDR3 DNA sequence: TGTGCCACCTCTCGGAACGAAAATGAAAAACTGTTTTTT. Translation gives CATSRNENEKLFF.

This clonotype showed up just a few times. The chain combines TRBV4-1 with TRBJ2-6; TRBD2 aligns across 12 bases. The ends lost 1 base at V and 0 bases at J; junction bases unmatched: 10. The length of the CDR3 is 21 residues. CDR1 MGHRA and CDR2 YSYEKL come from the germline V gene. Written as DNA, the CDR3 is TGCGCCAGCAGCCAAGCTAGCGGGGGGGTTAACACCGTCTCTGGGGCCAACGTCCTGACTTTC. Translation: CASSQASGGVNTVSGANVLTF.